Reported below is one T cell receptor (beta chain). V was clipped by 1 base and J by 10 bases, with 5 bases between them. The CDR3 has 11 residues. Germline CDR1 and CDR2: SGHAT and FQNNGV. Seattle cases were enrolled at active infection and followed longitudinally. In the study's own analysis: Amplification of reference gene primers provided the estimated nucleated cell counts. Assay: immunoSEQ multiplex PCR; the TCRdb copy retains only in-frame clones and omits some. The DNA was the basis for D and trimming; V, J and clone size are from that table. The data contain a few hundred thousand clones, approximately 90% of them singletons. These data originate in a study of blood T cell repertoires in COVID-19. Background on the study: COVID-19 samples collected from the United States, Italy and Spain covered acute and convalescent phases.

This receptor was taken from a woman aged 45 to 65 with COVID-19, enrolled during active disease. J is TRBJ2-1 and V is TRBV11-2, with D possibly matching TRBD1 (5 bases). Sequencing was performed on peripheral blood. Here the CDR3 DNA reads TGTGCCAGCAGCTTAGGGGGCGAGCAGTTCTTC. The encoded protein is CASSLGGEQFF.